The clone carrying this TCR beta chain was detected many times. This entry belongs to a study of T cells in Graves' hyperthyroidism and ophthalmopathy. Stable Graves' hyperthyroidism denoted no ophthalmopathy progression over 18 months. Regions amplified from RNA transcripts were the TCR beta CDR3 regions. Carried out on the TCR CDR3, a first-round RT-PCR used the HTBI primer set. TCRdb re-derived calls from the multiplex PCR reads in MiXCR, one entry per CDR3 protein. The sample records 600,000 to 750,000 distinct CDR3 sequences, 17% being singletons. Between the trimmed V and J ends, which lost 1 base and 0 bases, there was a span of 5 bases. The CDR3 loop spans 14 amino acids. Germline V gives CDR1 LNHNV, CDR2 YYDKDF (reference sequence).

This sequence joins TRBV15 and TRBJ2-3; the D is unclear. This receptor was identified in a man aged 45-65 years with Graves' hyperthyroidism. Sequences were obtained from blood. In nucleotides, the CDR3 is TGTGCCACCAGCAGAGCTCTAAGCACAGATACGCAGTATTTT. This codes for CATSRALSTDTQYF.